This T cell receptor (beta chain) was found in a study of T cell therapy after organ transplantation. Turning to the study itself: Expansion used a peptide pool of 30 HLA class I and II CMV epitopes.

V lost 3 bases, J lost 4 bases, and 9 bases lay in between. CDR1 and CDR2 from the germline V gene are SGHTA and FQGNSA. The CDR3 spans 13 residues. The method was immunoSEQ multiplex PCR; TCRdb's version includes in-frame clones alone and lacks a portion of them. The sample lists tens of thousands of clones; approximately 94% were seen once. Whole-study findings and limits: Minimal repertoire change after therapy followed marked pretherapy expansions in nonresponders. Reconstitution after therapy seemingly combined transferred and product-undetected endogenous clonotypes.

On this clone itself: Antigen: not known.

This clonotype was sampled from a human patient who had received a solid organ transplant and had CMV disease. V gene TRBV7-2 combines with J gene TRBJ1-2; D might be TRBD1 (6 bases). Sequenced here: CD8+ T cells from blood, sampled before autologous CMV-specific T cell therapy. The CDR3 bases are TGTGCCAGCAGCTTCGACAGGTCCTATGGCTACACCTTC. This sequence encodes CASSFDRSYGYTF.